The rows below give T cell receptor beta chains drawn from one sample of a study of beta chain features in type 1 diabetes. Method: immunoSEQ multiplex PCR; TCRdb's copy keeps in-frame clones and lacks some. The repertoire includes some 330,000 clones, approximately 12% of them detected once, and approximately 0.011% sits in the top ten. The sample comprised naive CD4+ T cells from blood. The receptors shown here come from a woman aged 18-29 years with type 1 diabetes. Both conserved end residues are part of each CDR3. The order of the fields is V gene, clone size, J gene, D gene, CDR3 length, CDR3 protein, CDR3 DNA. A D gene is named only where the DNA matches it firmly. The listing skips clone size in some rows; elsewhere it reads once, few, many or a size class.

v_gene: TRBV7-2; abundance: .; j_gene: TRBJ1-4; d_gene: .; len: 13; CDR3aa: CASSFWQNEKLFF; CDR3nt: TGTGCCAGCAGCTTTTGGCAGAATGAAAAACTGTTTTTT
v_gene: TRBV6-5; abundance: .; j_gene: TRBJ1-2; d_gene: TRBD1; len: 15; CDR3aa: CASSYTTGGDYGYTF; CDR3nt: TGTGCCAGCAGTTATACGACAGGGGGCGACTATGGCTACACCTTC
v_gene: TRBV6-6; abundance: .; j_gene: TRBJ1-5; d_gene: .; len: 14; CDR3aa: CASSYSSDNQPQHF; CDR3nt: TGTGCCAGCAGTTACTCCAGTGATAATCAGCCCCAGCATTTT
v_gene: TRBV5-1; abundance: few; j_gene: TRBJ2-6; d_gene: .; len: 14; CDR3aa: CASSLDLRANVLTF; CDR3nt: TGCGCCAGCAGCTTGGACCTAAGGGCCAACGTCCTGACTTTC
v_gene: TRBV7-2; abundance: few; j_gene: TRBJ1-4; d_gene: TRBD1; len: 14; CDR3aa: CASRAGTGGEKLFF; CDR3nt: TGTGCCAGCAGGGCGGGGACAGGGGGAGAAAAACTGTTTTTT
v_gene: TRBV28; abundance: few; j_gene: TRBJ1-2; d_gene: .; len: 12; CDR3aa: CASNLGNYGYTF; CDR3nt: TGTGCCAGCAACCTGGGCAACTATGGCTACACCTTC
v_gene: TRBV7-6; abundance: .; j_gene: TRBJ2-1; d_gene: TRBD2; len: 16; CDR3aa: CASRAVAGGSYNEQFF; CDR3nt: TGTGCCAGCAGGGCCGTGGCGGGAGGCTCCTACAATGAGCAGTTCTTC
v_gene: TRBV14; abundance: .; j_gene: TRBJ2-2; d_gene: TRBD1; len: 17; CDR3aa: CASSRTTGFANTGELFF; CDR3nt: TGTGCCAGCAGCCGCACGACAGGGTTCGCGAACACCGGGGAGCTGTTTTTT
v_gene: TRBV29-1; abundance: .; j_gene: TRBJ1-1; d_gene: TRBD1; len: 12; CDR3aa: CSVQGGATEAFF; CDR3nt: TGCAGCGTACAGGGGGGTGCCACTGAAGCTTTCTTT
v_gene: TRBV7-8; abundance: few; j_gene: TRBJ1-1; d_gene: .; len: 15; CDR3aa: CASSSRDNWGTEAFF; CDR3nt: TGTGCCAGCAGCAGCAGGGACAACTGGGGTACTGAAGCTTTCTTT
v_gene: TRBV25-1; abundance: .; j_gene: TRBJ1-5; d_gene: TRBD1; len: 14; CDR3aa: CASSEGRGHQPQHF; CDR3nt: TGTGCCAGCAGTGAGGGCAGGGGGCATCAGCCCCAGCATTTT
v_gene: TRBV4-3; abundance: few; j_gene: TRBJ2-1; d_gene: TRBD2; len: 13; CDR3aa: CASSQELRDYAFF; CDR3nt: TGCGCCAGCAGCCAAGAGTTACGGGACTACGCGTTCTTC
v_gene: TRBV29-1; abundance: few; j_gene: TRBJ2-1; d_gene: .; len: 13; CDR3aa: CSVDRGGGDEQFF; CDR3nt: TGCAGCGTTGACCGGGGTGGGGGCGATGAGCAGTTCTTC
v_gene: TRBV7-6; abundance: few; j_gene: TRBJ2-1; d_gene: TRBD1; len: 15; CDR3aa: CASSFPGQAITEQFF; CDR3nt: TGTGCCAGCAGCTTCCCGGGACAGGCCATCACTGAGCAGTTCTTC
v_gene: TRBV7-2; abundance: .; j_gene: TRBJ2-5; d_gene: .; len: 15; CDR3aa: CASSLNALARETQYF; CDR3nt: TGTGCCAGCAGCTTGAACGCCCTAGCACGAGAGACCCAGTACTTC
v_gene: TRBV18; abundance: few; j_gene: TRBJ2-5; d_gene: .; len: 13; CDR3aa: CASSPLAAETQYF; CDR3nt: TGTGCCAGCTCACCTCTGGCGGCCGAGACCCAGTACTTC
v_gene: TRBV6-5; abundance: few; j_gene: TRBJ2-2; d_gene: .; len: 12; CDR3aa: CASPPDTGELFF; CDR3nt: TGTGCCAGCCCCCCCGACACCGGGGAGCTGTTTTTT
v_gene: TRBV13; abundance: .; j_gene: TRBJ1-1; d_gene: TRBD1; len: 13; CDR3aa: CASSPGQGGSAFF; CDR3nt: TGTGCCAGCAGCCCCGGACAGGGAGGTTCAGCTTTCTTT
v_gene: TRBV4-1; abundance: few; j_gene: TRBJ2-6; d_gene: TRBD1; len: 18; CDR3aa: CASSHRTGPGARANVLTF; CDR3nt: TGCGCCAGCAGCCATAGGACAGGCCCAGGGGCCAGGGCCAACGTCCTGACTTTC
v_gene: TRBV9; abundance: few; j_gene: TRBJ2-1; d_gene: TRBD1; len: 16; CDR3aa: CASSPPGTGSFNEQFF; CDR3nt: TGTGCCAGCAGCCCCCCCGGGACAGGGTCATTCAATGAGCAGTTCTTC
v_gene: TRBV28; abundance: few; j_gene: TRBJ2-2; d_gene: .; len: 14; CDR3aa: CASTSPGKGGELFF; CDR3nt: TGTGCCAGCACCTCGCCGGGAAAAGGGGGGGAGCTGTTTTTT
v_gene: TRBV11-2; abundance: few; j_gene: TRBJ2-3; d_gene: TRBD2; len: 18; CDR3aa: CASSPTLFASGGPDTQYF; CDR3nt: TGTGCCAGCAGCCCCACCCTCTTTGCTAGCGGGGGCCCAGATACGCAGTATTTT
v_gene: TRBV2; abundance: .; j_gene: TRBJ1-2; d_gene: TRBD1; len: 13; CDR3aa: CASSENRGPGYTF; CDR3nt: TGTGCCAGCAGTGAAAATAGGGGGCCTGGCTACACCTTC
v_gene: TRBV6-5; abundance: few; j_gene: TRBJ1-2; d_gene: .; len: 14; CDR3aa: CASSYSQGPYGYTF; CDR3nt: TGTGCCAGCAGTTACTCGCAGGGCCCGTATGGCTACACCTTC
v_gene: TRBV19; abundance: few; j_gene: TRBJ1-5; d_gene: TRBD1; len: 14; CDR3aa: CASSLRGQSQPQHF; CDR3nt: TGTGCCAGTAGTCTAAGGGGACAGTCTCAGCCCCAGCATTTT
v_gene: TRBV29-1; abundance: few; j_gene: TRBJ2-5; d_gene: TRBD1; len: 13; CDR3aa: CSARTGGGETQYF; CDR3nt: TGCAGCGCCAGGACAGGGGGCGGAGAGACCCAGTACTTC
v_gene: TRBV2; abundance: few; j_gene: TRBJ2-1; d_gene: TRBD2; len: 15; CDR3aa: CASRELAGGIGEQFF; CDR3nt: TGTGCCAGCAGGGAACTAGCGGGGGGCATTGGTGAGCAGTTCTTC
v_gene: TRBV15; abundance: few; j_gene: TRBJ2-1; d_gene: TRBD2; len: 15; CDR3aa: CATSRAGGAFDEQFF; CDR3nt: TGTGCCACCAGCAGAGCCGGGGGGGCTTTCGATGAGCAGTTCTTC
v_gene: TRBV13; abundance: .; j_gene: TRBJ2-4; d_gene: .; len: 14; CDR3aa: CASRTSVAKNIQYF; CDR3nt: TGTGCCAGCCGCACGTCGGTAGCCAAAAACATTCAGTACTTC
v_gene: TRBV5-4; abundance: .; j_gene: TRBJ2-7; d_gene: TRBD2; len: 15; CDR3aa: CASSLVGTNLNEQYF; CDR3nt: TGTGCCAGCAGCTTGGTGGGGACTAATCTGAACGAGCAGTACTTC
v_gene: TRBV2; abundance: few; j_gene: TRBJ2-7; d_gene: .; len: 10; CDR3aa: CASSETGQYF; CDR3nt: TGTGCCAGCAGTGAAACTGGGCAGTACTTC
v_gene: TRBV9; abundance: .; j_gene: TRBJ2-1; d_gene: TRBD2; len: 15; CDR3aa: CASGLAGTRGGEQFF; CDR3nt: TGTGCCAGCGGGCTAGCGGGAACTAGGGGCGGTGAGCAGTTCTTC
v_gene: TRBV7-9; abundance: .; j_gene: TRBJ2-7; d_gene: .; len: 13; CDR3aa: CASSSELLREQYF; CDR3nt: TGTGCCAGCAGCTCCGAGTTGCTGCGCGAGCAGTACTTC
v_gene: TRBV4-3; abundance: .; j_gene: TRBJ2-2; d_gene: .; len: 13; CDR3aa: CASSQERTGELFF; CDR3nt: TGCGCCAGCAGCCAAGAGAGAACCGGGGAGCTGTTTTTT
v_gene: TRBV18; abundance: few; j_gene: TRBJ2-5; d_gene: .; len: 14; CDR3aa: CASSPPGNRETQYF; CDR3nt: TGTGCCAGCTCCCCCCCCGGGAACCGGGAGACCCAGTACTTC
v_gene: TRBV7-9; abundance: .; j_gene: TRBJ1-6; d_gene: TRBD1; len: 16; CDR3aa: CASSGTGTTRGSPLHF; CDR3nt: TGTGCCAGCAGTGGGACAGGGACTACTCGTGGTTCACCCCTCCACTTT
v_gene: TRBV30; abundance: few; j_gene: TRBJ2-3; d_gene: .; len: 15; CDR3aa: CAWEVLGQVTDTQYF; CDR3nt: TGTGCCTGGGAAGTTCTGGGCCAGGTCACAGATACGCAGTATTTT
v_gene: TRBV7-2; abundance: .; j_gene: TRBJ1-1; d_gene: .; len: 14; CDR3aa: CASSLVVKNTEAFF; CDR3nt: TGTGCCAGCAGCTTAGTCGTTAAGAACACTGAAGCTTTCTTT
v_gene: TRBV5-1; abundance: few; j_gene: TRBJ2-1; d_gene: .; len: 14; CDR3aa: CASSLVPGNNEQFF; CDR3nt: TGCGCCAGCAGCTTGGTTCCGGGGAACAATGAGCAGTTCTTC
v_gene: TRBV7-2; abundance: few; j_gene: TRBJ1-2; d_gene: .; len: 13; CDR3aa: CASSLGQNYGYTF; CDR3nt: TGTGCCAGCAGCTTAGGACAGAATTATGGCTACACCTTC
v_gene: TRBV11-3; abundance: few; j_gene: TRBJ2-3; d_gene: TRBD2; len: 15; CDR3aa: CASSHLDGRAATQYF; CDR3nt: TGTGCCAGCAGCCACCTTGACGGGAGGGCTGCAACGCAGTATTTT
v_gene: TRBV7-6; abundance: few; j_gene: TRBJ2-7; d_gene: TRBD1; len: 14; CDR3aa: CASSRGQGIYEQYF; CDR3nt: TGTGCCAGCAGCCGGGGACAGGGAATCTACGAGCAGTACTTC
v_gene: TRBV23-1; abundance: few; j_gene: TRBJ2-5; d_gene: .; len: 14; CDR3aa: CASNRKSRTETQYF; CDR3nt: TGCGCCAGCAACAGGAAGTCGCGGACCGAGACCCAGTACTTC
v_gene: TRBV19; abundance: .; j_gene: TRBJ1-2; d_gene: .; len: 15; CDR3aa: CASSPLTALGSGYTF; CDR3nt: TGTGCCAGTAGTCCCCTGACTGCTCTCGGATCCGGCTACACCTTC
v_gene: TRBV7-2; abundance: few; j_gene: TRBJ2-5; d_gene: .; len: 15; CDR3aa: CASSLGGTLQETQYF; CDR3nt: TGTGCCAGCAGCTTGGGGGGTACCCTCCAAGAGACCCAGTACTTC
v_gene: TRBV7-2; abundance: .; j_gene: TRBJ2-7; d_gene: TRBD1; len: 13; CDR3aa: CASSTGASYEQYF; CDR3nt: TGTGCCAGCAGCACAGGGGCATCCTACGAGCAGTACTTC
v_gene: TRBV7-9; abundance: few; j_gene: TRBJ1-5; d_gene: TRBD1; len: 15; CDR3aa: CASSSQGQGSQPQHF; CDR3nt: TGTGCCAGCAGCTCCCAGGGACAGGGATCCCAGCCCCAGCATTTT
v_gene: TRBV29-1; abundance: .; j_gene: TRBJ2-6; d_gene: .; len: 13; CDR3aa: CSVGSGGANVLTF; CDR3nt: TGCAGCGTTGGATCGGGTGGGGCCAACGTCCTGACTTTC
v_gene: TRBV5-1; abundance: once; j_gene: TRBJ2-5; d_gene: TRBD1; len: 17; CDR3aa: CASSLGTGGSLQETQYF; CDR3nt: TGCGCCAGCAGCTTGGGGACAGGGGGCAGTCTTCAAGAGACCCAGTACTTC
v_gene: TRBV7-9; abundance: few; j_gene: TRBJ1-6; d_gene: .; len: 15; CDR3aa: CASSPRSSRNSPLHF; CDR3nt: TGTGCCAGCAGCCCACGTTCGAGCAGGAATTCACCCCTCCACTTT
v_gene: TRBV19; abundance: .; j_gene: TRBJ1-5; d_gene: .; len: 13; CDR3aa: CASVLRGNQPQHF; CDR3nt: TGTGCCAGTGTCCTACGGGGCAATCAGCCCCAGCATTTT
v_gene: TRBV7-9; abundance: few; j_gene: TRBJ2-7; d_gene: .; len: 14; CDR3aa: CASSLEQGFHEQYF; CDR3nt: TGTGCCAGCAGCTTAGAACAGGGATTCCACGAGCAGTACTTC
v_gene: TRBV5-1; abundance: .; j_gene: TRBJ2-3; d_gene: TRBD2; len: 16; CDR3aa: CASSLGPSGSFDTQYF; CDR3nt: TGCGCCAGCAGCCTGGGCCCTAGCGGGAGTTTTGATACGCAGTATTTT
v_gene: TRBV7-2; abundance: few; j_gene: TRBJ2-7; d_gene: .; len: 16; CDR3aa: CASSPFRYGRGYEQYF; CDR3nt: TGTGCCAGCAGCCCCTTCCGGTACGGGAGAGGTTACGAGCAGTACTTC